These T cell receptor beta chains were read from a single sample in a study of CXCR3-negative and CXCR3-positive naive CD8 T cells. TCRdb reprocessed the 5' RACE reads and reports one entry per CDR3 protein, with no DNA. The sample totals 45,000 to 75,000 distinct CDR3 sequences. The sequenced sample was naive CXCR3- CD8+ T cells from blood. These receptors all stem from a human donor in good health. Some clones in this sample may be carry-over from other donors' samples. Both conserved end residues are part of each CDR3. Each record gives: J gene, clone size, V gene, CDR3 protein. Not all rows give a size; the values are once, few, many and, for expanded clones, a class.

J: TRBJ2-1; size: -; V: TRBV29-1; CDR3: CSVRWDRANYSEQFF
J: TRBJ2-4; size: -; V: TRBV27; CDR3: CASSRGIAKNIQYF
J: TRBJ1-1; size: -; V: TRBV19; CDR3: CASWSGGPPFGTENTEAFF
J: TRBJ2-7; size: -; V: TRBV10-3; CDR3: CAISARESNSSYEQYF
J: TRBJ2-3; size: -; V: TRBV6-5; CDR3: CASSYSTGVTDTQYF
J: TRBJ2-1; size: -; V: TRBV28; CDR3: CASSFIPTEHNEQFF
J: TRBJ2-7; size: -; V: TRBV7-6; CDR3: CASSLLQGLPYEQYF
J: TRBJ2-1; size: -; V: TRBV12-3/TRBV12-4; CDR3: CASRRGGIDEQFF
J: TRBJ2-2; size: -; V: TRBV14; CDR3: CASSQARQNTGELFF
J: TRBJ2-7; size: -; V: TRBV28; CDR3: CDSSSEQIQLNTHYEQYF
J: TRBJ2-7; size: -; V: TRBV7-2; CDR3: CASSLGGAIPYEQYF
J: TRBJ2-1; size: -; V: TRBV29-1; CDR3: CSVVKEGAGNEQFF
J: TRBJ2-7; size: -; V: TRBV21-1; CDR3: CASIPTRPYEQYF
J: TRBJ1-3; size: -; V: TRBV7-2; CDR3: CASSLGLSSSGNTIYF
J: TRBJ2-7; size: -; V: TRBV27; CDR3: CASRNGTSGIHEQYF
J: TRBJ2-7; size: -; V: TRBV14; CDR3: CASSLLTGSVQYF
J: TRBJ2-1; size: -; V: TRBV9; CDR3: CASSARGGSNEQFF
J: TRBJ1-2; size: -; V: TRBV7-9; CDR3: CASSPGTGGALLGYTF
J: TRBJ1-5; size: -; V: TRBV28; CDR3: CASLLGNQPQHF
J: TRBJ1-1; size: -; V: TRBV28; CDR3: CASSLPDRGEAFF
J: TRBJ2-7; size: -; V: TRBV3-1; CDR3: CASSQDYYEQYF
J: TRBJ2-3; size: -; V: TRBV12-3/TRBV12-4; CDR3: CASNPAGGADTQYF
J: TRBJ2-1; size: -; V: TRBV4-3; CDR3: CASSQGRGFDEQFF
J: TRBJ2-3; size: -; V: TRBV12-3/TRBV12-4; CDR3: CASSSSRGVADTQYF
J: TRBJ2-1; size: -; V: TRBV12-5; CDR3: CASGLDTSLAGGLDEQFF
J: TRBJ2-5; size: -; V: TRBV27; CDR3: CASREGEETQYF
J: TRBJ2-7; size: -; V: TRBV20-1; CDR3: CSATGQGEEQYF
J: TRBJ2-6; size: -; V: TRBV7-3; CDR3: CASSPPGGVSGANVLTF
J: TRBJ2-5; size: medium-sized; V: TRBV23-1; CDR3: CATVCWTGRLRPKETQYF
J: TRBJ1-2; size: -; V: TRBV29-1; CDR3: CSVESQDGYTF
J: TRBJ2-1; size: -; V: TRBV6-4; CDR3: CASSDSSGGANEQFF
J: TRBJ2-5; size: -; V: TRBV7-2; CDR3: CASSLVPGANQETQYF
J: TRBJ2-3; size: -; V: TRBV6-4; CDR3: CASSDGGSTDTQYF
J: TRBJ1-2; size: -; V: TRBV5-1; CDR3: CASRPYTGESNYGYTF
J: TRBJ2-7; size: -; V: TRBV29-1; CDR3: CSVAGTSGGDSYEQYF
J: TRBJ1-6; size: -; V: TRBV6-2/TRBV6-3; CDR3: CASSWTGEDSPLHF
J: TRBJ2-7; size: -; V: TRBV24-1; CDR3: CATSDPGQGDDEQYF
J: TRBJ2-7; size: -; V: TRBV19; CDR3: CASAAGGGLEQYF
J: TRBJ2-5; size: -; V: TRBV4-3; CDR3: CASSHGTGGETQYF
J: TRBJ2-7; size: -; V: TRBV11-2; CDR3: CASSHGQGVAYEQYF
J: TRBJ2-1; size: -; V: TRBV29-1; CDR3: CSVEDRPRKQFF
J: TRBJ2-7; size: -; V: TRBV29-1; CDR3: CSVEFSAPNEQYF
J: TRBJ2-7; size: -; V: TRBV7-2; CDR3: CASSLLGNEQYF
J: TRBJ2-1; size: -; V: TRBV12-3/TRBV12-4; CDR3: CASSFGGGAHNEQFF
J: TRBJ2-3; size: -; V: TRBV6-2/TRBV6-3; CDR3: CASADRPTSTDTQYF
J: TRBJ2-2; size: -; V: TRBV6-2/TRBV6-3; CDR3: CASSPSGEGTGELFF
J: TRBJ2-7; size: -; V: TRBV10-1; CDR3: CAGVRHRGSSYEQYF
J: TRBJ2-5; size: -; V: TRBV28; CDR3: CASIDGQGDQETQYF
J: TRBJ2-7; size: -; V: TRBV12-3/TRBV12-4; CDR3: CASSHPWDRGTDEQYF
J: TRBJ1-3; size: -; V: TRBV5-1; CDR3: CASSRRRRIPFSGNTIYF
J: TRBJ2-7; size: -; V: TRBV29-1; CDR3: CSVTDRGPPYEQYF
J: TRBJ2-7; size: -; V: TRBV7-9; CDR3: CASSLAGDYEQYF
J: TRBJ2-7; size: -; V: TRBV5-5; CDR3: CASSADISTFGQYF
J: TRBJ2-5; size: -; V: TRBV7-2; CDR3: CASSLDDGRQETQYF